This entry lists 14 T cell receptor beta chains sequenced from one sample in a study of CXCR3-negative and CXCR3-positive naive CD8 T cells. The authors prepared UMI-labeled TRB cDNA libraries by 5' RACE. TCRdb reprocessed the 5' RACE reads, with one entry per CDR3 protein and no DNA. In total, the table holds 75,000 to 100,000 distinct CDR3 sequences. Sequenced input: naive CXCR3- CD8+ T cells from blood. Sample subset: CD45RO-CCR7+CD27+CD95- naive CD8+ T cells lacking CXCR3 (TNR3-). Receptors were obtained from a human donor in good health. Some clones in this sample may be carry-over from other donors' samples.

This chain uses TRBV7-3 with TRBJ1-1. Germline CDR1 and CDR2: SGHTA and FQGTGA. The CDR3 spans 14 residues. The CDR3 here is CASSLLGENTEAFF.

The J gene is TRBJ1-2, the V gene TRBV10-3. Germline V CDR1 and CDR2: ENHRY, SYGVKD. The CDR3 totals 16 residues. The CDR3: CAISESTGAPAYGYTF.

The chain couples TRBV10-3 to TRBJ2-7. CDR3 length: 13 amino acids. Germline assignment: CDR1 ENHRY and CDR2 SYGVKD. The CDR3 here is CAIIPDGSYEQYF.

This chain links TRBV29-1 with TRBJ2-2; TCRdb selects TRBD1, and the lack of DNA leaves this call unchecked. CDR1 is SQVTM, CDR2 ANQGSEA, per germline. The length of the CDR3 is 13 residues. CDR3 sequence: CSVGHTNTGELFF.

This chain links TRBV29-1 with TRBJ2-7; TCRdb indicates TRBD1, and absent DNA this call remains unverified. The CDR3 is 13 amino acids. Germline V CDR1 and CDR2: SQVTM, ANQGSEA. The CDR3 loop is CSVVGQGIYEQYF.

This chain joins TRBV28 and TRBJ2-2. The CDR3 loop spans 14 amino acids. The V gene's germline CDR1 is MDHEN and CDR2 SYDVKM. CDR3 sequence: CASTFSANTGELFF.

J is TRBJ2-4 and V is TRBV3-1; TCRdb calls TRBD2, which cannot be checked without DNA. In germline, CDR1 is LGHDT, CDR2 YNNKEL (reference sequence). The CDR3 consists of 16 residues. CDR3 sequence: CASSPPSWGAKNIQYF.

The chain joins TRBV7-9 to TRBJ2-7; the TCRdb call, TRBD1, lacks DNA for checking. This CDR3 has 15 residues. Germline V gene data show CDR1 as SEHNR and CDR2 as FQNEAQ (reference sequence). CDR3 amino acids: CASSLEIGDTYEQYF.

The CDR3 here is CASSPRQGRNYEQYF. V and J are TRBV4-2 and TRBJ2-7; the D gene TCRdb calls, TRBD1, cannot be checked with no DNA. Germline CDR1 reads LGHNA; CDR2 reads YNFKEQ. The length of the CDR3 is 15 residues.

The V call is TRBV11-2, the J call TRBJ1-1. The CDR3 contains 11 residues. Germline loops: CDR1 SGHAT, CDR2 FQNNGV. The CDR3: CASSSGVEAFF.

The chain combines TRBV27 with TRBJ2-2; checking the TCRdb D call of TRBD1 is not possible without DNA. CDR1 and CDR2 from the germline V gene are MNHEY and SMNVEV (reference sequence). This CDR3 region has 13 residues. The CDR3 protein is CASNQGITGELFF.

J is TRBJ1-2 and V is TRBV19. Germline assignment: CDR1 LNHDA and CDR2 SQIVND (reference sequence). This CDR3 has 11 amino acids. The CDR3 sequence: CASSDLYGYTF.

The chain joins TRBV7-9 to TRBJ2-1; the D call from TCRdb, TRBD2, cannot be confirmed without DNA. CDR1 SEHNR and CDR2 FQNEAQ come from the germline V gene (reference sequence). CDR3 length equals 15 residues. This CDR3 reads CASSLEAGPYNEQFF.

The CDR3: CASSRPTTGGLSDTQYF. The J gene is TRBJ2-3, the V gene TRBV28; TCRdb proposes TRBD1, but this gene call is untestable without DNA. This CDR3 spans 17 amino acids. The germline V gene has CDR1 MDHEN and CDR2 SYDVKM.